Listed below are T cell receptor beta chains from one sample, sequenced in a study of blood T cells in healthy people across ages. TCRdb re-called the 5' RACE reads through MiXCR, storing one row per CDR3 protein. The table includes 2 million or so distinct CDR3 sequences, less than 50% detected once. Sequenced: blood. The receptor set was obtained from a woman in her 40s in good health. The CDR3 runs from the conserved cysteine through the conserved F or W. A D gene is named only where the DNA matches it firmly. Size is stated for part of the rows, as once, few or many counts, or as a class when the clone is expanded.

DNA: TGCGCCAGCAGCCGAGTACCGACAGGGTTTCTTGAGCAGTACTTC
CDR3: CASSRVPTGFLEQYF
size: .
V: TRBV4-3
J: TRBJ2-5
D: TRBD1

DNA: TGTGCCAGCAGCCCCCGCGGGGTGGATACGCAGTATTTT
CDR3: CASSPRGVDTQYF
size: few
V: TRBV7-2
J: TRBJ2-3
D: .

DNA: TGTGCCAGCTATCTAGCGGGGGGCGGGGACGAGCAGTACTTC
CDR3: CASYLAGGGDEQYF
size: .
V: TRBV5-6
J: TRBJ2-7
D: TRBD2

DNA: TGTGCCATCAGTGAGGGGACAGGGGGAAGCTCCTACAATGAGCAGTTCTTC
CDR3: CAISEGTGGSSYNEQFF
size: few
V: TRBV10-3
J: TRBJ2-1
D: TRBD1

DNA: TGTGCCAGCAGCTTGAGCGGGGGGCCTCGGAATGAGCAGTTCTTC
CDR3: CASSLSGGPRNEQFF
size: few
V: TRBV7-2
J: TRBJ2-1
D: TRBD2

DNA: TGTGCCAGCAGCCCACTGATAGGACAGGGATCGTCGCATGGCTACACCTTC
CDR3: CASSPLIGQGSSHGYTF
size: .
V: TRBV7-9
J: TRBJ1-2
D: TRBD1

DNA: TGCAGCGTTCTGAAGAGGGCGGGGGGTATGAATGAGCAGTTCTTC
CDR3: CSVLKRAGGMNEQFF
size: many
V: TRBV29-1
J: TRBJ2-1
D: TRBD2

DNA: TGCGCCAGCAGCCAAGTTGACCGGGGGGGCCAAGCCTATGGCTACACCTTC
CDR3: CASSQVDRGGQAYGYTF
size: .
V: TRBV4-3
J: TRBJ1-2
D: .

DNA: TGCGCCAGCAGCCAATTTACGGGTTCTGGGTACGAGCAGTACTTC
CDR3: CASSQFTGSGYEQYF
size: once
V: TRBV4-1
J: TRBJ2-7
D: .

DNA: TGTGCCAGCACCGATGGGACAGGGGTCGAGCAGTACTTC
CDR3: CASTDGTGVEQYF
size: .
V: TRBV5-6
J: TRBJ2-7
D: TRBD1

DNA: TGCGCCAGCAGCTTGCAAGGCCCTAATTCACCCCTCCACTTT
CDR3: CASSLQGPNSPLHF
size: .
V: TRBV5-1
J: TRBJ1-6
D: .

DNA: TGTGCCAGCAGTTCCCCATTCTCCCCCTACGAGCAGTACTTC
CDR3: CASSSPFSPYEQYF
size: few
V: TRBV27
J: TRBJ2-7
D: .

DNA: TGTGCCAGCAGCTCTAAACAGAGTTCTAGTGAAAAACTGTTTTTT
CDR3: CASSSKQSSSEKLFF
size: .
V: TRBV7-2
J: TRBJ1-4
D: .

DNA: TGCGCCAGCAGCTTGTCTATAAGCGGTACAGATACGCAGTATTTT
CDR3: CASSLSISGTDTQYF
size: few
V: TRBV5-1
J: TRBJ2-3
D: .

DNA: TGTGCCAGCAGTGCAGTGTGGCAGGGGCTCTCCTACGAGCAGTACTTC
CDR3: CASSAVWQGLSYEQYF
size: few
V: TRBV25-1
J: TRBJ2-7
D: .

DNA: TGTGCCAGCAGCACCCGTCCTTCGGGCGAGCAGTTCTTC
CDR3: CASSTRPSGEQFF
size: .
V: TRBV12-3/TRBV12-4
J: TRBJ2-1
D: .

DNA: TGTGCCAGCAGCCCACTCGGACGTGCCCACTATGGCTACACCTTC
CDR3: CASSPLGRAHYGYTF
size: .
V: TRBV7-2
J: TRBJ1-2
D: .

DNA: TGCGCCAGCAGCTTCTCCGGGGGCCTGAACACTGAAGCTTTCTTT
CDR3: CASSFSGGLNTEAFF
size: few
V: TRBV5-1
J: TRBJ1-1
D: .

DNA: TGCGCCAGCATGTGGGCGGCCTACTCCTACAATGAGCAGTACTTC
CDR3: CASMWAAYSYNEQYF
size: once
V: TRBV5-1
J: TRBJ2-7
D: .

DNA: TGTGCCACCAGTGATCACAGTACGCTTCCCGGCTACACCTTC
CDR3: CATSDHSTLPGYTF
size: .
V: TRBV24-1
J: TRBJ1-2
D: .

DNA: TGTGCCAGCAGCTTAGTAAGGGTTATGAACACTGAAGCTTTCTTT
CDR3: CASSLVRVMNTEAFF
size: few
V: TRBV7-9
J: TRBJ1-1
D: .

DNA: TGTGCCAGCAGATTGACAGTTGCAAATACGCAGTATTTT
CDR3: CASRLTVANTQYF
size: .
V: TRBV5-5
J: TRBJ2-3
D: .

DNA: TGTGCCAGCTATGACGGGACCCAGTACTTC
CDR3: CASYDGTQYF
size: .
V: TRBV2
J: TRBJ2-5
D: .

DNA: TGTGCCAGCAAAATCCCCTTGGGGTATGGCTACACCTTC
CDR3: CASKIPLGYGYTF
size: .
V: TRBV28
J: TRBJ1-2
D: .

DNA: TGCAGTGCTAGAGATGGACAGGGGGCGTTAAACATTCAGTACTTC
CDR3: CSARDGQGALNIQYF
size: .
V: TRBV20-1
J: TRBJ2-4
D: TRBD1

DNA: TGTGCCAGCAGAAGCTCGGGACAATTAGCTGGCTACACCTTC
CDR3: CASRSSGQLAGYTF
size: .
V: TRBV28
J: TRBJ1-2
D: .

DNA: TGCAGTGCTAAGTTACCCATAGTGGGGGGGAGCGGCTACACCTTC
CDR3: CSAKLPIVGGSGYTF
size: .
V: TRBV20-1
J: TRBJ1-2
D: .

DNA: TGTGCCAGCAGGGGGACCACCTATAATTCACCCCTCCACTTT
CDR3: CASRGTTYNSPLHF
size: .
V: TRBV13
J: TRBJ1-6
D: .

DNA: TGTGCCAGCAGCTTAGTGCCTAGCGGAAAAGAGACCCAGTACTTC
CDR3: CASSLVPSGKETQYF
size: few
V: TRBV7-2
J: TRBJ2-5
D: TRBD2

DNA: TGTGCCAGCAGTCTCAGGGGGGGACCCACAGATACGCAGTATTTT
CDR3: CASSLRGGPTDTQYF
size: many
V: TRBV12-3/TRBV12-4
J: TRBJ2-3
D: .

DNA: TGTGCCAGCAGCTCGACAGGGTCGGGAGATACGCAGTATTTT
CDR3: CASSSTGSGDTQYF
size: .
V: TRBV13
J: TRBJ2-3
D: TRBD1

DNA: TGTGCCAGCAGCTTAGGCGGGGGGAAAAAGGAGCAGTACTTC
CDR3: CASSLGGGKKEQYF
size: few
V: TRBV7-2
J: TRBJ2-7
D: TRBD2

DNA: TGCAGTGCTAGTCTCGGGGGGGGCACAGATACGCAGTATTTT
CDR3: CSASLGGGTDTQYF
size: .
V: TRBV20-1
J: TRBJ2-3
D: TRBD2

DNA: TGTGCCACTCAAACTAGTCGCTACGAGCAGTACTTC
CDR3: CATQTSRYEQYF
size: .
V: TRBV2
J: TRBJ2-7
D: .

DNA: TGTGCCAGCACCAAGCAAGGGGGCCCCAAAGAGACCCAGTACTTC
CDR3: CASTKQGGPKETQYF
size: .
V: TRBV7-6
J: TRBJ2-5
D: TRBD1

DNA: TGCAGTGCTAAAGCAGCCCCTCAGATCCAAGAGACCCAGTACTTC
CDR3: CSAKAAPQIQETQYF
size: few
V: TRBV20-1
J: TRBJ2-5
D: .

DNA: TGCAGTGCCCTCGGGGGGCTAAATTCACCCCTCCACTTT
CDR3: CSALGGLNSPLHF
size: .
V: TRBV20-1
J: TRBJ1-6
D: .

DNA: TGCAGCGTCTCCGGGACTAGCCTCTACAATGAGCAGTTCTTC
CDR3: CSVSGTSLYNEQFF
size: once
V: TRBV29-1
J: TRBJ2-1
D: TRBD2

DNA: TGTGCCAGCACGCAGGGGGGCTCCTACAATGAGCAGTACTTC
CDR3: CASTQGGSYNEQYF
size: .
V: TRBV6-2/TRBV6-3
J: TRBJ2-7
D: .

DNA: TGTGCCACCAGTGACTACCCTACTAGCGTCTCGGGGGATACGCAGTATTTT
CDR3: CATSDYPTSVSGDTQYF
size: .
V: TRBV24-1
J: TRBJ2-3
D: TRBD2

DNA: TGCAGTGCCCCCAGGGACAGTGATAACTATGGCTACACCTTC
CDR3: CSAPRDSDNYGYTF
size: .
V: TRBV20-1
J: TRBJ1-2
D: TRBD1

DNA: TGCAGTGCTTTTTACTCCGGGGGGTATGAAAAACTGTTTTTT
CDR3: CSAFYSGGYEKLFF
size: .
V: TRBV20-1
J: TRBJ1-4
D: .

DNA: TGTGCCAGCAGCTACATGTCCAGGGGGTCCAATCAGCCCCAGCATTTT
CDR3: CASSYMSRGSNQPQHF
size: .
V: TRBV5-6
J: TRBJ1-5
D: TRBD1

DNA: TGTGCCACCAGTGCTTCTAAGACAGCAAGATCCTATGGCTACACCTTC
CDR3: CATSASKTARSYGYTF
size: .
V: TRBV24-1
J: TRBJ1-2
D: .

DNA: TGTGCCAGCAGTTCCATTGGGGAGGGCCGCCCCAATCAGCCCCAGCATTTT
CDR3: CASSSIGEGRPNQPQHF
size: .
V: TRBV6-2/TRBV6-3
J: TRBJ1-5
D: .

DNA: TGTGCCAGCAGCGTAGGGGAGCTCACGTTGACCCAGTACTTC
CDR3: CASSVGELTLTQYF
size: .
V: TRBV9
J: TRBJ2-5
D: .

DNA: TGTGCCAGCAGTGATCGGACTCTACCAATTTATGGCTACACCTTC
CDR3: CASSDRTLPIYGYTF
size: few
V: TRBV12-3/TRBV12-4
J: TRBJ1-2
D: .

DNA: TGCAGCGTTGGGACTAGCGGAGTCACAGATACGCAGTATTTT
CDR3: CSVGTSGVTDTQYF
size: few
V: TRBV29-1
J: TRBJ2-3
D: TRBD2

DNA: TGTGCCAGCAGTTCCCCCCGGAATACGCAGTATTTT
CDR3: CASSSPRNTQYF
size: .
V: TRBV12-3/TRBV12-4
J: TRBJ2-3
D: .

DNA: TGCAGCGTTGAGAATCGGGACAGTAGAGAATGGGGCTACACCTTC
CDR3: CSVENRDSREWGYTF
size: .
V: TRBV29-1
J: TRBJ1-2
D: TRBD1

DNA: TGTGCCAGCAGCTTCGGTGGGGACCAGTACTTC
CDR3: CASSFGGDQYF
size: few
V: TRBV11-2
J: TRBJ2-5
D: .

DNA: TGTGCCAGCAGTGCCCGGGCCCACCAAGAGACCCAGTACTTC
CDR3: CASSARAHQETQYF
size: .
V: TRBV12-3/TRBV12-4
J: TRBJ2-5
D: .

DNA: TGTGCCAGCAGTTCCTACAGGGTTGGCCAAGAGACCCAGTACTTC
CDR3: CASSSYRVGQETQYF
size: few
V: TRBV27
J: TRBJ2-5
D: .

DNA: TGTGCCAGCAGTCCCCAATGGGTTGGGACAGGGGGCAATGGCTACACCTTC
CDR3: CASSPQWVGTGGNGYTF
size: .
V: TRBV6-6
J: TRBJ1-2
D: TRBD1

DNA: TGTGCCAGCAGCGTAGATGGTCGGAGCACAGATACGCAGTATTTT
CDR3: CASSVDGRSTDTQYF
size: .
V: TRBV9
J: TRBJ2-3
D: .

DNA: TGTGCCAGCAGGGCAAGGGGACAGGCCTCCTACGAGCAGTACTTC
CDR3: CASRARGQASYEQYF
size: .
V: TRBV6-2/TRBV6-3
J: TRBJ2-7
D: TRBD1

DNA: TGTGCCAGCAGCCCCGCCGGGACCGGAGGGGAAAAACTGTTTTTT
CDR3: CASSPAGTGGEKLFF
size: few
V: TRBV4-2
J: TRBJ1-4
D: .

DNA: TGTGCCAGCAGTCCAAGTCGCATCAGGAATGAGCAGTTCTTC
CDR3: CASSPSRIRNEQFF
size: few
V: TRBV6-5
J: TRBJ2-1
D: .

DNA: TGTGCCAGCAGCCCCCTTACTAGCGGGGAAGAGACCCAGTACTTC
CDR3: CASSPLTSGEETQYF
size: few
V: TRBV27
J: TRBJ2-5
D: TRBD2

DNA: TGCAGCGTAGGACAGGGGAAGAATCAGCCCCAGCATTTT
CDR3: CSVGQGKNQPQHF
size: .
V: TRBV29-1
J: TRBJ1-5
D: TRBD1